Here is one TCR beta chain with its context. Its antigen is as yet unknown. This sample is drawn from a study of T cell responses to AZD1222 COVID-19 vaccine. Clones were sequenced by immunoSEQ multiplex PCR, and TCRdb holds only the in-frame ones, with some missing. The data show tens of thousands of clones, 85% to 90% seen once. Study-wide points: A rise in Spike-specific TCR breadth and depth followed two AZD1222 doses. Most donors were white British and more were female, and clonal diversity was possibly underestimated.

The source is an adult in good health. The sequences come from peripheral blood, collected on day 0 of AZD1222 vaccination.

The DNA of the CDR3 is TGTGCCAGCAGCCCGTACGGGAGGGACGCCCAGCCCCAGCATTTT. Encoded protein: CASSPYGRDAQPQHF. This chain links TRBV5-6 with TRBJ1-5; maybe TRBD1 (5 bases). V shed 4 bases and J shed 7 bases, with 18 bases lying between them. The germline V gene encodes CDR1 SGHDT and CDR2 YYEEEE. This CDR3 contains 15 residues.